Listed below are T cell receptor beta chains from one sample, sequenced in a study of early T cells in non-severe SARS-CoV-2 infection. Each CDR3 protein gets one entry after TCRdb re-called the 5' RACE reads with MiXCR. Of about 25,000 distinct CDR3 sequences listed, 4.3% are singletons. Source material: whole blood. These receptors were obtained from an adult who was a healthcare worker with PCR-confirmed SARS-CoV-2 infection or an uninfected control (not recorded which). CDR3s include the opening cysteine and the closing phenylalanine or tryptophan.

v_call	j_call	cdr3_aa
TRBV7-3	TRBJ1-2	CASSLHGTDGYTF
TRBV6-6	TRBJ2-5	CASSEKVLRETQYF
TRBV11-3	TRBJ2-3	CASSRDEADTQYF
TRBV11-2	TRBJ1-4	CASSLDRATREKLFF
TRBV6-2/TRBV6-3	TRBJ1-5	CASQRQANQPQHF
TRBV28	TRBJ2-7	CASSSGLRDRVGEQYF
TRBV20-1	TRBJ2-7	CSASGGGEQYF
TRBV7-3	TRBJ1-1	CASSIKGLIEGEAFF
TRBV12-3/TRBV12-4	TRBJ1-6	CASSLMGNSPLHF
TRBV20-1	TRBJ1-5	CSARDTAYGGSQPQHF
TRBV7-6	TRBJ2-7	CASSLVGNGEQYF
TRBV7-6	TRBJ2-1	CASSLAPGNEQFF
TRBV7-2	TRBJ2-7	CASSPPSSEQYF
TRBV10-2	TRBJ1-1	CASSVAGRPDGAFF
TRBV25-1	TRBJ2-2	CASSLPGGTKNTGELFF
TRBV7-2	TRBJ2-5	CASSFTGTGGRQTQYF
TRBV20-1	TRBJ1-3	CSARGQGRGNTIYF
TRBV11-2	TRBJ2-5	CASSVNRGTQETQYF
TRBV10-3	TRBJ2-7	CAISESGQVGYEQYF
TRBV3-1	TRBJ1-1	CASSQGTGVEAFF
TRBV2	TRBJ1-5	CASSRSGGRQPQHF
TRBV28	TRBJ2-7	CASRQPWSGEQYF
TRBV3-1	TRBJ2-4	CASSQLAKNIQYF
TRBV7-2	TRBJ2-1	CASTPGGGSEQFF
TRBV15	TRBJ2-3	CATSRDLAGGSSDTQYF
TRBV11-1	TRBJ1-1	CASTTTPNTEAFF
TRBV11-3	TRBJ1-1	CASSLVANTEAFF
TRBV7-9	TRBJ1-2	CASTLDRENGYTF
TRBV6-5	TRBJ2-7	CASSPSGTGVSEQYF